This passage covers 24 T cell receptor beta chains from one sample sequenced in a study of cytomegalovirus exposure and HLA in healthy donors. The data were produced by immunoSEQ multiplex PCR, yet TCRdb's version contains in-frame clones alone and is incomplete. The sample contains 240,000 or so clones, 86% of which appear only once. The sample was PBMCs. The receptor set was obtained from a woman in her 30s in good health and CMV-seropositive.

This clone appeared a single time. The V and J genes are TRBV5-5 and TRBJ1-2, with 9 bases aligning to TRBD1. Germline loops: CDR1 SGHKS, CDR2 YYEKEE (reference sequence). Losses at the gene ends were 3 bases for V and 6 bases for J; bases not matched to a gene: 6. The CDR3 spans 14 residues. In DNA, the CDR3 is TGTGCCAGCAGCTGGTGGACAGGGGAGGATGGCTACACCTTC. It specifies CASSWWTGEDGYTF.

This clone has just one count. The chain joins TRBV27 to TRBJ2-7, with 12 nucleotides matching TRBD2. The CDR3 covers 22 residues. V shed 3 bases, J shed 2 bases, and the junction held 23 bases outside the gene matches. CDR1 MNHEY and CDR2 SMNVEV come from the germline V gene (reference sequence). The DNA for the CDR3 is TGTGCCAGCAGTTTCCTAGCCAGGTATGGGACTAGCGGGCCAGAGACTCCCTACGAGCAGTACTTC. The encoded protein is CASSFLARYGTSGPETPYEQYF.

This clone has only one observation. The rearrangement joins TRBV27 to TRBJ2-7; TRBD1 aligns across 7 bases. J was trimmed by 4 bases and V by 5 bases; bases with no gene match: 11. This CDR3 spans 15 amino acids. The germline V gene has CDR1 MNHEY and CDR2 SMNVEV (reference sequence). DNA of the CDR3: TGTGCCAGCAGTCAACACCGGGACAGAACTTACGAGCAGTACTTC. This encodes CASSQHRDRTYEQYF.

Details on this clone: An end of the junction does not agree with germline; a read error may underlie this. The chain uses TRBV7-9 and TRBJ2-5; TRBD2 matches at 9 bases. From germline, CDR1 is SEHNR and CDR2 FQNEAQ (reference sequence). This CDR3 contains 12 residues. The CDR3 DNA reads TGTGCCAGCAGCTTAAGTTCGGCGGGAGGGCACTTC. Its translation is CASSLSSAGGHF.

The chain joins TRBV6-4 to TRBJ2-7, with 9 bases that match TRBD1. From germline, CDR1 is MRHNA and CDR2 SNTAGT. This CDR3 has 17 residues. With 0 bases clipped from V and 6 bases from J, the junction kept 12 bases outside the gene matches. DNA for the CDR3: TGTGCCAGCAGTGACTCATTCCAGGACAGGGGAAGAGTCGAGCAGTACTTC. It specifies CASSDSFQDRGRVEQYF.

The chain recombines TRBV25-1 with TRBJ2-1; weak D call: TRBD2 (6 bases). In germline, CDR1 is MGHDK, CDR2 SYGVNS. The CDR3 loop spans 12 amino acids. V lost 6 bases and J 6 bases, leaving 9 bases between the germline ends. The CDR3 reads CASRKLANEQFF. CDR3 DNA sequence: TGTGCCAGCAGAAAACTAGCCAATGAGCAGTTCTTC.

The chain employs TRBV6-5 and TRBJ2-7, with D unresolved. The CDR3 consists of 15 residues. Germline values: CDR1 MNHEY, CDR2 SVGAGI. V lost 6 bases to trimming and J lost 2 bases, with 17 bases between them. The CDR3 is CASRTSRVAAYEQYF. The CDR3 coding sequence is TGTGCCAGCAGAACCTCCCGGGTCGCGGCCTACGAGCAGTACTTC.

The V call is TRBV10-3, the J call TRBJ2-5, with a tentative D call TRBD1 (5 bases). Germline CDR1 and CDR2: ENHRY and SYGVKD. This CDR3 is built from 14 residues. The V gene lost 4 bases and the J gene lost 3 bases, with 12 bases spanning the gap. The CDR3 DNA sequence: TGTGCCATCAGTGGAAGTCAGGGCGAAGAGACCCAGTACTTC. It yields the protein CAISGSQGEETQYF.

The rearrangement links TRBV5-1 to TRBJ2-5, with TRBD2 matching 11 bases. J lost 5 bases, V lost 4 bases, and 4 bases had no gene match. Looked up from germline, CDR1 is SGHRS and CDR2 is YFSETQ. The CDR3 loop spans 14 amino acids. CDR3 DNA: TGCGCCAGCAGCACTAGCGGGAGTAAGGAGACCCAGTACTTC. It codes for CASSTSGSKETQYF.

This rearrangement joins TRBV6-1 to TRBJ1-5, with D tentatively TRBD1 (6 bases). The V gene lost 6 bases and the J gene lost 3 bases, with 15 bases spanning the gap. Germline-derived CDR1 and CDR2 are MNHNS and SASEGT. This CDR3 has 15 amino acids. In nucleotides, the CDR3 is TGTGCCAGCAGAGCGGGACACGGGGTCAATCAGCCCCAGCATTTT. It encodes CASRAGHGVNQPQHF.

The genes are TRBV28 and TRBJ1-6; weak D call: TRBD1 (5 bases). V was clipped by 6 bases and J by 5 bases, with 11 bases between them. CDR3 length: 14 residues. Germline lookup yields CDR1 MDHEN and CDR2 SYDVKM. CDR3: CASRAGYNNSPLHF. The CDR3 coding sequence is TGTGCCAGCAGGGCAGGGTATAATAATTCACCCCTCCACTTT.

The rearrangement joins TRBV9 to TRBJ2-2, with TRBD2 matching over 9 bases. Germline V gene lookup returns CDR1 SGDLS and CDR2 YYNGEE. The V and J ends lost 4 bases and 5 bases, in that order; junction bases with no gene match: 6. The CDR3 totals 15 residues. The CDR3 DNA reads TGTGCCAGCAGCTTGGGACTAGCATCGACCGGGGAGCTGTTTTTT. This translates into CASSLGLASTGELFF.

This chain links TRBV15 with TRBJ1-2; no clear D. V was clipped by 0 bases and J by 4 bases, with 15 bases between them. CDR3 length: 16 amino acids. In germline, CDR1 is LNHNV, CDR2 YYDKDF (reference sequence). DNA for the CDR3: TGTGCCACCAGCAGAGAATCGTCAGCGAGAACCTATGGCTACACCTTC. This sequence encodes CATSRESSARTYGYTF.

The chain recombines TRBV18 with TRBJ1-2; 7 bases line up with TRBD1. This CDR3 region has 17 residues. V was pared by 0 bases and J by 2 bases, with 9 bases of the junction left unmatched. Germline CDR1 KGHSH, CDR2 LQKENI. CDR3 bases: TGTGCCAGCTCACCACCGAGATTGACAGGGATGAACTATGGCTACACCTTC. It is translated as CASSPPRLTGMNYGYTF.

The chain joins TRBV28 to TRBJ1-1, with no clear D. V was trimmed by 2 bases and J by 0 bases, leaving 10 bases between them. Germline loops: CDR1 MDHEN, CDR2 SYDVKM. This CDR3 spans 15 amino acids. CDR3: CASSLMAGLNTEAFF. The CDR3 nucleotides are TGTGCCAGCAGTTTAATGGCAGGATTGAACACTGAAGCTTTCTTT. The variable domain in full, completed from reference TRBV28 and TRBJ1-1, reads DVKVTQSSRYLVKRTGEKVFLECVQDMDHENMFWYRQDPGLGLRLIYFSYDVKMKEKGDIPEGYSVSREKKERFSLILESASTNQTSMYLCASSLMAGLNTEAFFGQGTRLTVV.

The J gene is TRBJ2-1, the V gene TRBV27, with 8 bases aligning to TRBD2. Germline V gene data show CDR1 as MNHEY and CDR2 as SMNVEV (reference sequence). The CDR3 has 14 amino acids. V shed 6 bases and J 6 bases; nucleotides not matched to a gene: 7. CDR3 residues: CASSPNGGVNEQFF. The CDR3 coding sequence is TGTGCCAGCAGCCCAAACGGGGGGGTCAATGAGCAGTTCTTC.

The J gene is TRBJ2-7, the V gene TRBV30, with 16 bases fitting TRBD2. From germline, CDR1 is GTSNPN and CDR2 SVGIG (reference sequence). Losses at the gene ends were 7 bases for V and 2 bases for J; bases not matched to a gene: 5. This CDR3 comprises 15 residues. In nucleotides, the CDR3 is TGTGCCTCGGGACTAGCGGGAGGGCCCACCTACGAGCAGTACTTC. Its translation is CASGLAGGPTYEQYF.

The chain has TRBV10-2 and TRBJ2-7; D uncertain. This CDR3 has 13 amino acids. Per germline, CDR1 WSHSY and CDR2 SAAADI. With 6 bases removed from V and 0 bases from J, the gap between germline ends came to 9 bases. CDR3 nucleotide sequence: TGCGCCAGCAGACGACGGAGCTCCTACGAGCAGTACTTC. Protein: CASRRRSSYEQYF.

V usage is TRBV14 and J usage is TRBJ1-4, with no clear D. Trimming took off 4 bases at V and 0 bases at J, with 12 bases between the two ends. The V gene's germline CDR1 is SGHDN and CDR2 FVKESK. The CDR3 sequence is 16 residues long. CDR3 coding DNA: TGTGCCAGCAGCCGAAGACCCGGGACAACTAATGAAAAACTGTTTTTT. As protein: CASSRRPGTTNEKLFF.

V is TRBV5-1 and J is TRBJ2-2; 10 nucleotides line up with TRBD2. Germline V CDR1 and CDR2: SGHRS, YFSETQ. CDR3 length: 20 residues. V trimming: 1 base; J trimming: 0 bases; junction bases outside the gene matches: 12. CDR3 nucleotides: TGCGCCAGCAGCTTGTTGTCCGGGACTAGCGTCTCGACGAACACCGGGGAGCTGTTTTTT. The encoded protein is CASSLLSGTSVSTNTGELFF. Supplemented by reference TRBV5-1 and TRBJ2-2, the full variable domain reads KAGVTQTPRYLIKTRGQQVTLSCSPISGHRSVSWYQQTPGQGLQFLFEYFSETQRNKGNFPGRFSGRQFSNSRSEMNVSTLELGDSALYLCASSLLSGTSVSTNTGELFFGEGSRLTVL.

J is TRBJ2-7 and V is TRBV10-3, with D possibly being TRBD2 (5 bases). From germline, CDR1 is ENHRY and CDR2 SYGVKD. The CDR3 totals 16 residues. Trimming took 0 bases from V and 2 from J, leaving 14 bases between them. The CDR3 sequence: CAISESLPGSTYEQYF. The CDR3 region has the DNA TGTGCCATCAGTGAGTCGCTTCCGGGATCTACCTACGAGCAGTACTTC.

This sequence joins TRBV4-1 and TRBJ1-2; possible D gene TRBD1, 5 bases. Trimming left V 11 bases short and J 2 bases short, with 9 bases between. Per germline, CDR1 MGHRA and CDR2 YSYEKL. This CDR3 spans 11 amino acids. The CDR3 here is CALDRNYGYTF. The CDR3, as DNA: TGCGCCCTTGACAGAAACTATGGCTACACCTTC.

The rearrangement uses TRBV10-3 and TRBJ1-3; unclear D gene. Trimming left V 3 bases short and J 3 bases short, with 6 bases between. This CDR3 has 13 residues. Germline V gene sequence: CDR1 ENHRY, CDR2 SYGVKD. This CDR3 is CAISEYSGNTIYF. CDR3 nucleotide sequence: TGTGCCATCAGTGAATACAGTGGAAACACCATATATTTT.

This CDR3 is CASSQAGGSNEQFF. For the CDR3, the DNA is TGCGCCAGCAGCCAAGCAGGCGGGTCGAATGAGCAGTTCTTC. This rearrangement joins TRBV4-1 to TRBJ2-1, with D maybe TRBD2 (5 bases). Deletions cut 1 base from V and 7 bases from J, with 11 bases between. The CDR3 is 14 residues long. Per the germline V gene, CDR1 is MGHRA and CDR2 is YSYEKL.